The 17 T cell receptor beta chains below come from one sample, sequenced in a study of T cells after yellow fever vaccination (dated by TCRdb to about 2019). Interpreted using the paper, the treatment or condition label stands for: live attenuated yellow fever vaccine strain. Library preparation was by 5' RACE. Sequenced using an Illumina HiSeq 2500. In-frame beta chains were kept once TCRdb had trimmed the public reads at Q25 with fastp and called clones with MiXCR. One record per CDR3 amino acid sequence lists the most common genes and DNA. The sample table shows about 21,000 distinct CDR3 sequences, and 4% to 6% are seen once. The ten largest make up around 20% of the sample. The source material was PBMCs, either bulk or a sorted T-cell subset (CD4+, CD8+, memory, or dextramer-sorted; not recorded which), sampled more than 40 days after the first yellow fever vaccination. The receptors originated from a man between 18 and 35 years old who received the YFV17D yellow fever vaccine.

At least ten counts were recorded for this clonotype. V and J are TRBV7-3 and TRBJ2-1, with 8 bases identical to TRBD2. Trimming took 5 bases from V and 0 from J; bases not matched to a gene: 3. The germline V gene encodes CDR1 SGHTA and CDR2 FQGTGA. The CDR3 length is 15 residues. CDR3 protein: CASSRGGSSYNEQFF. In nucleotides, the CDR3 is TGTGCCAGCAGCCGGGGGGGAAGCTCCTACAATGAGCAGTTCTTC.

This clonotype has a count of ten or more. The chain is built from TRBV11-2 and TRBJ2-7, with TRBD2 identical over 11 bases. Germline CDR1 reads SGHAT; CDR2 reads FQNNGV. The CDR3 has 14 amino acids. V lost 2 bases to trimming and J lost 4 bases; unmatched junction nucleotides: 1. The CDR3 bases are TGTGCCAGCAGCTTATTAGCGGGGGGGTACGAGCAGTACGTC. Protein product: CASSLLAGGYEQYV.

CDR3 sequence (DNA): TGTGCCAGCAGCTTGGACAGGGTAGGAAAACTGTTTTTT. Translation: CASSLDRVGKLFF. The chain links TRBV5-5 to TRBJ1-4, with D maybe TRBD1 (6 bases). Germline V CDR1 and CDR2: SGHKS, YYEKEE (reference sequence). With 0 bases removed from V and 10 bases from J, the gap between germline ends came to 10 bases. This CDR3 comprises 13 residues.

For this clonotype: A much more abundant neighbour one base away suggests this may be a read error. J is TRBJ2-7 and V is TRBV9; 7 bases are a match to TRBD1. Germline CDR1 and CDR2: SGDLS and YYNGEE. The CDR3 spans 14 residues. CDR3 region: CVSSVTGTSYEQYF. The CDR3 nucleotides are TGTGTCAGCAGCGTGACAGGGACCTCCTACGAGCAGTACTTC.

This clonotype qualifies as medium-sized. The chain couples TRBV7-8 to TRBJ1-1; no definite D call. Germline CDR1 and CDR2: SGHVS and FQNEAQ. The length of the CDR3 is 14 residues. Trimming removed 4 bases from V and 6 bases from J, with 15 bases in between. CDR3 sequence (DNA): TGTGCCAGCAGCTCCTACAGCGTAAAACCTGAAGCTTTCTTT. Amino acid sequence: CASSSYSVKPEAFF.

At least ten counts were recorded for this clonotype. The V call is TRBV4-1, the J call TRBJ2-7; TRBD1 might be the D (6 bases). Germline V gene lookup returns CDR1 MGHRA and CDR2 YSYEKL. The CDR3 extends over 14 amino acids. The V gene lost 4 bases and the J gene lost 5 bases, with 15 bases spanning the gap. CDR3 region: CASSRQRGDNEQYF. The DNA of the CDR3 is TGCGCCAGCAGCCGTCAAAGAGGGGACAACGAGCAGTACTTC.

This clonotype came up many times. The chain employs TRBV6-1 and TRBJ1-6; D call uncertain. CDR1 and CDR2 from the germline V gene are MNHNS and SASEGT. CDR3 size: 15 residues. Trimming stripped 8 bases from V and 4 bases from J, with 15 bases between. DNA of the CDR3: TGTGCCAGCTCCCTTGAAAGAGGATATAATTCACCCCTCCACTTT. It is translated as CASSLERGYNSPLHF.

The table lists this clonotype with many counts. V and J are TRBV12-3 or TRBV12-4 and TRBJ1-2, with 9 bases aligning to TRBD1. J was trimmed by 4 bases and V by 6 bases; bases with no gene match: 6. The CDR3 sequence is 14 residues long. The chain's CDR3 is CASREQGAGYGYTF. In DNA, the CDR3 is TGTGCCAGCAGGGAACAGGGGGCGGGCTATGGCTACACCTTC.

This clonotype was detected only a few times. The chain uses TRBV7-3 and TRBJ1-6; D is possibly TRBD1 (5 bases). Germline V gene lookup returns CDR1 SGHTA and CDR2 FQGTGA. V dropped 5 bases and J dropped 4 bases, with 12 bases sitting between them. This CDR3 spans 15 amino acids. This chain's CDR3 is CASSPSGQYNSPLHF. The CDR3 DNA reads TGTGCCAGCAGCCCGTCCGGACAATATAATTCACCCCTCCACTTT.

This clonotype appeared many times. The gene calls are TRBV28 and TRBJ2-1; TRBD2 is a possible D gene (6 bases). The CDR3 totals 16 residues. The V gene's germline CDR1 is MDHEN and CDR2 SYDVKM. V lost 6 bases and J lost 0, with 15 bases in between. The CDR3 is CASRHPGLSSYNEQFF. CDR3 DNA sequence: TGTGCCAGCAGGCACCCCGGACTAAGCTCCTACAATGAGCAGTTCTTC.

Ten or more counts support this clonotype. This rearrangement joins TRBV7-3 to TRBJ2-2; D may be TRBD2 (6 bases). CDR1 and CDR2 (germline): SGHTA, FQGTGA. V was shortened by 5 bases and J by 5 bases, with 15 bases between the two germline ends. CDR3 length equals 15 residues. The CDR3 region has the DNA TGTGCCAGCAGCCCCGACGCGGGGCGGACCGGGGAGCTGTTTTTT. Amino acid sequence: CASSPDAGRTGELFF.

This clonotype was found many times. This chain connects TRBV28 to TRBJ1-5; 8 positions match TRBD1. Trimming took 6 bases from V and 9 from J; bases not matched to a gene: 4. CDR3 length equals 12 residues. Germline V gene lookup returns CDR1 MDHEN and CDR2 SYDVKM. The CDR3 sequence: CASRDRVMPQHF. The CDR3 DNA is TGTGCCAGCAGGGACAGGGTAATGCCCCAGCATTTT.

This clonotype was counted at least ten times. The rearrangement links TRBV20-1 to TRBJ2-3; 9 bases are a match to TRBD1. The V gene's germline CDR1 is DFQATT and CDR2 SNEGSKA (reference sequence). This CDR3 region has 17 residues. V lost 1 base and J lost 1; bases outside the gene matches: 9. For the CDR3, the DNA is TGCAGTGCTAGAGGAAGGGACAGGGCCATCGGCACAGATACGCAGTATTTT. The encoded protein is CSARGRDRAIGTDTQYF.

This clonotype has ten or more counts. V gene TRBV20-1 combines with J gene TRBJ1-1; weak D call: TRBD1 (5 bases). CDR3 length equals 15 residues. From germline, CDR1 is DFQATT and CDR2 SNEGSKA (reference sequence). Trimming took 0 bases from V and 6 from J, leaving 17 bases between them. The CDR3 loop reads CSAREGSTGGAEAFF. The CDR3 DNA is TGCAGTGCTAGAGAAGGGTCAACGGGAGGGGCTGAAGCTTTCTTT.

The chain recombines TRBV30 with TRBJ1-2; D gene ambiguous. Trimming pared 4 bases from V and 4 bases from J, leaving 13 bases between. CDR1 GTSNPN and CDR2 SVGIG come from the germline V gene (reference sequence). This CDR3 has 13 amino acids. CDR3 in amino acids: CAWKRDRPYGYTF. Written as DNA, the CDR3 is TGTGCCTGGAAACGAGACCGCCCCTATGGCTACACCTTC.

This clonotype was seen many times. The chain employs TRBV3-1 and TRBJ2-3; TRBD2 aligns across 11 bases. Germline CDR1 is LGHDT and CDR2 is YNNKEL (reference sequence). With V trimmed by 0 bases and J by 3 bases, 11 bases remained unmatched. This CDR3 contains 19 residues. DNA for the CDR3: TGTGCCAGCAGCCAAGAGTGGGACTTCTTAGCGGGGGGGACAGATACGCAGTATTTT. This gives the protein CASSQEWDFLAGGTDTQYF.

This clonotype was seen repeatedly, ten times or more. The rearrangement links TRBV5-1 to TRBJ2-1, with TRBD2 matching 9 bases. Germline V gene data show CDR1 as SGHRS and CDR2 as YFSETQ. V lost 0 bases, J lost 6 bases, and 7 bases stayed unmatched. This CDR3 contains 16 residues. The CDR3 here is CASSLDGGGAVNEQFF. The CDR3 DNA reads as TGCGCCAGCAGCTTGGATGGCGGGGGGGCGGTCAATGAGCAGTTCTTC.